A single sample is the source of the 15 T cell receptor beta chains below, sequenced in a study of blood T cells in healthy people across ages. Through a sample-barcoded 5' primer and a J-beta primer mix, a second PCR was run for about 6 to 11 cycles. Via MiXCR, TCRdb re-called the 5' RACE reads, giving one row per CDR3 protein. This sample has approximately 1.5 million distinct CDR3 sequences, with about 32% found just once. Source material: blood. The receptors were gathered from a woman in her 30s in good health.

This clonotype was recorded only once. This chain links TRBV30 with TRBJ2-7; D gene unclear. CDR1 and CDR2 from the germline V gene are GTSNPN and SVGIG (reference sequence). The CDR3 is made up of 13 amino acids. V was pared by 1 base and J by 5 bases, with 12 bases between. The CDR3 bases are TGTGCCTGGAGTGCCCCCCTTTCCCACGAGCAGTACTTC. As protein: CAWSAPLSHEQYF.

This chain connects TRBV27 to TRBJ2-3; TRBD2 matches 12 bases. Trimming cost V 5 bases and J 7 bases; bases outside gene matches: 10. The germline CDR1 and CDR2 sequences are MNHEY and SMNVEV (reference sequence). This CDR3 has 16 residues. Written as DNA, the CDR3 is TGTGCCAGCAGTACCCGATTACTAGCGGGGGGAAATACGCAGTATTTT. Amino acid sequence: CASSTRLLAGGNTQYF.

This clonotype was detected only a few times. This chain links TRBV29-1 with TRBJ2-2; D is uncertain. Germline CDR1 reads SQVTM; CDR2 reads ANQGSEA. The V and J ends lost 4 bases and 3 bases respectively, with 9 bases between them. The CDR3 is 13 residues long. The CDR3 loop is CSVVVRYTGELFF. In DNA, the CDR3 is TGCAGCGTTGTGGTCAGATACACCGGGGAGCTGTTTTTT.

DNA of the CDR3: TGTGCCAGCAGCCCCCCTGCTAGCGGGGGGTACAATGAGCAGTTCTTC. The encoded protein is CASSPPASGGYNEQFF. The chain recombines TRBV12-3 or TRBV12-4 with TRBJ2-1; TRBD2 matches at 11 bases. Unmatched junction bases numbered 8, after V lost 6 bases and J lost 4 bases. This CDR3 has 16 residues.

The rearrangement joins TRBV5-1 to TRBJ2-7; 10 bases agree with TRBD1. The CDR3 runs 15 residues. From germline, CDR1 is SGHRS and CDR2 YFSETQ. V was pared by 4 bases and J by 5 bases, with 9 bases of the junction left unmatched. The CDR3 bases are TGCGCCAGCAGCCAAGCGGGACAGGGGTGGAACGAGCAGTACTTC. This translates into CASSQAGQGWNEQYF.

The sample holds a few counts of this clonotype. An end of the junction does not agree with germline; a read error may underlie this. The rearrangement joins TRBV28 to TRBJ2-5, with 16 bases that match TRBD2. TRBJ2-7 matches the DNA end more closely, so the J call is doubtful. The CDR3 loop spans 17 amino acids. Germline CDR1 MDHEN, CDR2 SYDVKM. DNA of the CDR3: TGTGCCGGCAGTTTAGGGACTAGCGGGAGGGGTTACTACGAGCAGTACTTC. Translation: CAGSLGTSGRGYYEQYF.

In this sample, this clonotype turned up a few times. This chain links TRBV9 with TRBJ2-3, with D perhaps matching TRBD2 (6 bases). V was cut by 2 bases and J by 2 bases, with 12 bases left in between. The CDR3 is 15 residues long. Germline V CDR1 and CDR2: SGDLS, YYNGEE. This CDR3 reads CASSVYGSPTDTQYF. The CDR3 region has the DNA TGTGCCAGCAGCGTCTACGGGAGCCCCACAGATACGCAGTATTTT. Looking up the rest from reference TRBV9 and TRBJ2-3 gives the full variable domain: DSGVTQTPKHLITATGQRVTLRCSPRSGDLSVYWYQQSLDQGLQFLIQYYNGEERAKGNILERFSAQQFPDLHSELNLSSLELGDSALYFCASSVYGSPTDTQYFGPGTRLTVL.

This chain links TRBV19 with TRBJ2-6; 8 bases fit TRBD1. J was trimmed by 8 bases and V by 3 bases; bases with no gene match: 9. This CDR3 has 16 residues. CDR1 LNHDA and CDR2 SQIVND come from the germline V gene (reference sequence). DNA for the CDR3: TGTGCCAGTAGTATTGGGCGGACAGGGATTTCCAACGTCCTGACTTTC. It encodes CASSIGRTGISNVLTF.

This clonotype turned up a few times. V and J are TRBV6-1 and TRBJ1-2, with D possibly TRBD1 on 6 matching bases. The germline gives CDR1 MNHNS, CDR2 SASEGT. This CDR3 contains 16 residues. Trimming shortened V by 0 bases and J by 2 bases, and 13 bases separated the two germline ends. As DNA, the CDR3 is TGTGCCAGCAGTGAAGCGCCTCGAGGGGGAAACTATGGCTACACCTTC. Translating gives CASSEAPRGGNYGYTF.

The chain combines TRBV5-1 with TRBJ2-5, with 10 bases identical to TRBD2. CDR1 and CDR2 (germline): SGHRS, YFSETQ. V gave up 3 bases and J gave up 4 bases; unmatched junction bases: 9. CDR3 length equals 16 residues. The CDR3 spells CASSSGSGRGRETQYF. DNA for the CDR3: TGCGCCAGCAGCTCGGGGAGCGGGAGGGGACGAGAGACCCAGTACTTC.

At least ten counts were recorded for this clonotype. The CDR3: CASSDQGSEQYF. The CDR3 nucleotides are TGTGCCAGCAGCGATCAGGGGAGCGAGCAGTACTTC. V gene TRBV9 combines with J gene TRBJ2-7; D is perhaps TRBD1 (6 bases). This CDR3 region has 12 residues. V was trimmed by 3 bases and J by 6 bases, leaving 10 bases between them. CDR1 and CDR2 (germline): SGDLS, YYNGEE.

This rearrangement joins TRBV6-5 to TRBJ1-5; TRBD1 agrees at 7 bases. The junction had 4 bases not matched to a gene; V was cut back by 5 bases and J by 0 bases. Germline V gives CDR1 MNHEY, CDR2 SVGAGI. The CDR3 totals 15 residues. CDR3 loop: CASSDRAFSNQPQHF. The CDR3 DNA reads as TGTGCCAGCAGTGACAGGGCTTTTAGCAATCAGCCCCAGCATTTT.

The chain has TRBV20-1 and TRBJ1-2; tentatively, D is TRBD1 (6 bases). Germline assignment: CDR1 DFQATT and CDR2 SNEGSKA (reference sequence). The CDR3 loop spans 16 amino acids. V was trimmed by 3 bases and J by 2 bases, leaving 19 bases between them. CDR3 coding DNA: TGCAGTGCTAGGATGCCCCCTAACAGGGAGAACTATGGCTACACCTTC. This translates into CSARMPPNRENYGYTF.

The chain links TRBV7-8 to TRBJ2-2, with D unclear. This CDR3 is built from 16 residues. Between the trimmed V and J ends, which lost 1 base and 3 bases, there was a span of 12 bases. From germline, CDR1 is SGHVS and CDR2 FQNEAQ. CDR3 in DNA: TGTGCCAGCAGCTTAGAGGGCTTTATGGACACCGGGGAGCTGTTTTTT. Its translation is CASSLEGFMDTGELFF.

This clonotype was seen more than once but under ten times. The gene calls are TRBV20-1 and TRBJ2-7; 7 positions agree with TRBD1. This CDR3 is built from 13 residues. Germline CDR1 and CDR2: DFQATT and SNEGSKA (reference sequence). The V and J ends lost 6 bases and 0 bases, in that order; junction bases with no gene match: 5. CDR3 amino acids: CSADGQDSYEQYF. The CDR3 nucleotides are TGCAGTGCAGATGGACAGGACTCCTACGAGCAGTACTTC.